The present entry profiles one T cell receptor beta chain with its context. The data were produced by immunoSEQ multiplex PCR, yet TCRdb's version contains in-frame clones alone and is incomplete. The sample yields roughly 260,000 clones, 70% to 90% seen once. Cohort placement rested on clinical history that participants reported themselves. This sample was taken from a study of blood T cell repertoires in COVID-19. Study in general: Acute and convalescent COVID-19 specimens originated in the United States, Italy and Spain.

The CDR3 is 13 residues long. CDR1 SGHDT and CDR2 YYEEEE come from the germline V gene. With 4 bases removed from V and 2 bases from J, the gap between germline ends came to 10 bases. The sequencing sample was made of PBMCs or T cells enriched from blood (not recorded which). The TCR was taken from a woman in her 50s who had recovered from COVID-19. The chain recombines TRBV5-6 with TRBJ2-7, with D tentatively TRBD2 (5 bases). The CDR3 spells CASSADWAYEQYF. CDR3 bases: TGTGCCAGCAGCGCGGACTGGGCCTACGAGCAGTACTTC.